This T cell receptor (beta chain) was profiled in a study of spatial heterogeneity in lung cancer. TCRdb reprocessed the 5' RACE reads via MiXCR and lists one record per CDR3 protein. Altogether fewer than 50,000 distinct CDR3 sequences are present, under 12% being singletons, with the ten largest covering 17%. Germline assignment: CDR1 LNHDA and CDR2 SQIVND (reference sequence). The CDR3 consists of 15 residues. V lost 5 bases and J lost 9; bases outside the gene matches: 10. Time point denoted: blood at routine non-recurrence follow-up after resection. This TCR came from a female donor with early-stage non-small cell lung cancer. The genes are TRBV19 and TRBJ2-2; 9 bases match TRBD1. The sample was PBMCs, taken at follow-up. Written as DNA, the CDR3 is TGTGCCAGTAGTGTCCGGACAGGGGTTACCCGGGAGCTGTTTTTT. This translates into CASSVRTGVTRELFF.